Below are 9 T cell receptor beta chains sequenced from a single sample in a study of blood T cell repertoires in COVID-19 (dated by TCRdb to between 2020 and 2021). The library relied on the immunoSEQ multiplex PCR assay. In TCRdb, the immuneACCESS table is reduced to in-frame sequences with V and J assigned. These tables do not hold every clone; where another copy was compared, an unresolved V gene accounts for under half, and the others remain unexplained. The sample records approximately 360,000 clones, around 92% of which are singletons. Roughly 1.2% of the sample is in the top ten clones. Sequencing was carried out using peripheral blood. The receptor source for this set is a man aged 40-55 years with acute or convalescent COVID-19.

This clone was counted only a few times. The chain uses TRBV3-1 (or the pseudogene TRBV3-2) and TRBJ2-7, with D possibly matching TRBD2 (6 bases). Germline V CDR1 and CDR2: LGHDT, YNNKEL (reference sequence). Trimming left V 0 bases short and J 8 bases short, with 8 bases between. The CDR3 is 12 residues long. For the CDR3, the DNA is TGTGCCAGCAGCCAAGATACTAGCCAGCAGTACTTC. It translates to CASSQDTSQQYF.

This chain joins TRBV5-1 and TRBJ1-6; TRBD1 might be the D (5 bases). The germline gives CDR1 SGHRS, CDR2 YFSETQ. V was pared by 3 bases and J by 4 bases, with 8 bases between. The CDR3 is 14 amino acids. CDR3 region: CASSSTVYNSPLHF. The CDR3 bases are TGCGCCAGCAGCTCGACAGTTTATAATTCACCCCTCCACTTT.

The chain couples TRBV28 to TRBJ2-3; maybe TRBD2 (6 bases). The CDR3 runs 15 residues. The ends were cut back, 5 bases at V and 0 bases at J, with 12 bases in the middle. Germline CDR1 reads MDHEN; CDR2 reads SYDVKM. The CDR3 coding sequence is TGTGCCAGCAGTAATAGCGGTTTGAGCACAGATACGCAGTATTTT. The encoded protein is CASSNSGLSTDTQYF.

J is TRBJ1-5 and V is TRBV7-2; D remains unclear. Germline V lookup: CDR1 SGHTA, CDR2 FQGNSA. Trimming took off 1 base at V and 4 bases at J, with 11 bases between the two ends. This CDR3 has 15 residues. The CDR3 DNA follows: TGTGCCAGCAGCTTAGTTCTCTCGGGAAATCAGCCCCAGCATTTT. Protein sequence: CASSLVLSGNQPQHF.

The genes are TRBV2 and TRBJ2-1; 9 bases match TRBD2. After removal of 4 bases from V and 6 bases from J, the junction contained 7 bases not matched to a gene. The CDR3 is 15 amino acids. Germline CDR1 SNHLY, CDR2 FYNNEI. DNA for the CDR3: TGTGCCAGCAGTGTTAGCGGGGGAGCGGTCAATGAGCAGTTCTTC. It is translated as CASSVSGGAVNEQFF.

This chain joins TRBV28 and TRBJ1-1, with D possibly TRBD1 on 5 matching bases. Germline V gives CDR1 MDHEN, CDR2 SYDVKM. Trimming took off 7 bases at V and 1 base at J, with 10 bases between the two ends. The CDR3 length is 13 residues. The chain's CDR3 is CASTLDRNTEAFF. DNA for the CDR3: TGTGCCAGCACCCTAGACAGGAACACTGAAGCTTTCTTT.

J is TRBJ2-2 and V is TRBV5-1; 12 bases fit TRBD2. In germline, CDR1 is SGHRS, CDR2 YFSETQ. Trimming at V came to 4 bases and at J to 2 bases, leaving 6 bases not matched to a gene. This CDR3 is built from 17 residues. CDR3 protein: CASSPLAGGLNTGELFF. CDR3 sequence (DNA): TGCGCCAGCAGCCCCCTAGCGGGGGGGCTAAACACCGGGGAGCTGTTTTTT.

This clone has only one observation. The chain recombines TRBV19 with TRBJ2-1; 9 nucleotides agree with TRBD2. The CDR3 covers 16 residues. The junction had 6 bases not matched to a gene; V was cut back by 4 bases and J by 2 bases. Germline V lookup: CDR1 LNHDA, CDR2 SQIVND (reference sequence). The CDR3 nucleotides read TGTGCCAGTAGTACTGTTAGCGGGAGAGCCTACAATGAGCAGTTCTTC. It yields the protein CASSTVSGRAYNEQFF.

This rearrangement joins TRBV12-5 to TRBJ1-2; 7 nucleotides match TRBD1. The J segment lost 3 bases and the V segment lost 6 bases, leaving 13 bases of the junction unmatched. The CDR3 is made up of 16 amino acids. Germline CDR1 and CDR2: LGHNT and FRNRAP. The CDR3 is CASGPKTTGSHYGYTF. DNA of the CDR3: TGTGCTAGTGGCCCGAAAACGACAGGGTCTCACTATGGCTACACCTTC.